The sequence of this T cell receptor (beta chain) was determined in a study of blood T cell repertoires in COVID-19. In the study overall: PBMCs, B-cell-depleted T cells, or T cells were the source of the cDNA or gDNA that made up the material.

V was cut by 3 bases and J by 2 bases, with 12 bases left in between. CDR1 KGHSH and CDR2 LQKENI come from the germline V gene. CDR3 length: 15 residues. As originally analysed: Reference gene primer amplification in the assay estimated nucleated cell counts. The method was immunoSEQ multiplex PCR; TCRdb's version includes in-frame clones alone and lacks a portion of them. V and J calls and clone size are those listed in that table; D and trimming were worked out from the DNA. The sample yields 180,000 or so clones, about 78% seen once. The source material was peripheral blood. The chain couples TRBV18 to TRBJ2-3, with a tentative D call TRBD1 (6 bases). This TCR came from a woman between 50 and 59 years old with active or convalescent COVID-19. In DNA, the CDR3 is TGTGCCAGCTCACCCTGGACAGCAAACACAGATACGCAGTATTTT. Encoded protein: CASSPWTANTDTQYF. The full variable domain, completed using reference TRBV18 and TRBJ2-3, is NAGVMQNPRHLVRRRGQEARLRCSPMKGHSHVYWYRQLPEEGLKFMVYLQKENIIDESGMPKERFSAEFPKEGPSILRIQQVVRGDSAAYFCASSPWTANTDTQYFGPGTRLTVL.